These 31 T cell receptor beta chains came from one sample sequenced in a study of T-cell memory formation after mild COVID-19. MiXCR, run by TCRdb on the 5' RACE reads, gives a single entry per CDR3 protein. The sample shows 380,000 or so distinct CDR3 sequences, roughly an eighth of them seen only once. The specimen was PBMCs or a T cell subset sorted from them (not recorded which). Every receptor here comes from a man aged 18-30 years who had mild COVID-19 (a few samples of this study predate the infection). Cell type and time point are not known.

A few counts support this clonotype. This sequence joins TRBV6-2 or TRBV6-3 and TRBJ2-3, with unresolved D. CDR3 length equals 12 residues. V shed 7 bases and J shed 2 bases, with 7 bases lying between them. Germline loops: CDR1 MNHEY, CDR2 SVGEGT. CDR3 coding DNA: TGTGCCAGCACTCCAGACACAGATACGCAGTATTTT. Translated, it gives CASTPDTDTQYF.

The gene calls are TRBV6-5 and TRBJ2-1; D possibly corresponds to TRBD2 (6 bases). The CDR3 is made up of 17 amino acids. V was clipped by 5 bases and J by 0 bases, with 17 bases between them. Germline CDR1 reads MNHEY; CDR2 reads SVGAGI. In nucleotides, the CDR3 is TGTGCCAGCAGTGAAGACTTCGCGGGGAGCTCCTACAATGAGCAGTTCTTC. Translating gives CASSEDFAGSSYNEQFF.

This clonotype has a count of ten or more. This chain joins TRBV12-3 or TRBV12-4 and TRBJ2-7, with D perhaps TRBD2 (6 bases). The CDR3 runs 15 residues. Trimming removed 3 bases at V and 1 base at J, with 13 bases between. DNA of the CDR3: TGTGCCAGCAGTTTGGTGGGAGGACGTTCCTACGAGCAGTACTTC. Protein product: CASSLVGGRSYEQYF.

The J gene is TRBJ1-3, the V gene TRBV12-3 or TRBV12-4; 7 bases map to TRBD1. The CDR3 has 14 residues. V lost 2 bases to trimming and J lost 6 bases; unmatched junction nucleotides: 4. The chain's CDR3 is CASSLRGQKNTIYF. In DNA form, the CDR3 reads TGTGCCAGCAGTTTAAGGGGACAGAAAAACACCATATATTTT.

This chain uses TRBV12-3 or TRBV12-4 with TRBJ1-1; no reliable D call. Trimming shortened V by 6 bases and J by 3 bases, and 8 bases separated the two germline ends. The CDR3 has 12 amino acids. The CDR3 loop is CASRWQHTEAFF. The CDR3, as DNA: TGTGCCAGCAGATGGCAGCACACTGAAGCTTTCTTT.

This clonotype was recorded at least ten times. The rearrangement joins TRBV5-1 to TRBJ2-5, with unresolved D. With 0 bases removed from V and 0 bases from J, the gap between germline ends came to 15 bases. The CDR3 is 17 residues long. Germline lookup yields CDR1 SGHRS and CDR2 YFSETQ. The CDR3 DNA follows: TGCGCCAGCAGCTTGGGTCTAAGACCGCTATACCAAGAGACCCAGTACTTC. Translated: CASSLGLRPLYQETQYF.

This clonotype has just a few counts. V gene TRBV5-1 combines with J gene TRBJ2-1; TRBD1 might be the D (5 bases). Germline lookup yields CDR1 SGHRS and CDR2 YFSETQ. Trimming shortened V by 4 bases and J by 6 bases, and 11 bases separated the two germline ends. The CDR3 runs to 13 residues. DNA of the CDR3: TGCGCCAGCAGCATTCAGGGTGGCAATGAGCAGTTCTTC. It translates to CASSIQGGNEQFF.

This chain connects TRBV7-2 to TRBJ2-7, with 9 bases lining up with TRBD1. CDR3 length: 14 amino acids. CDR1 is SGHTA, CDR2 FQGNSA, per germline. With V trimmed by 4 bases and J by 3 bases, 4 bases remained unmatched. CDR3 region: CASSSWTGVYEQYF. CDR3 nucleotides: TGTGCCAGCAGCTCTTGGACAGGGGTCTACGAGCAGTACTTC. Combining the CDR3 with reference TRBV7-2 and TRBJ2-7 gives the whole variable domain GAGVSQSPSNKVTEKGKDVELRCDPISGHTALYWYRQSLGQGLEFLIYFQGNSAPDKSGLPSDRFSAERTGGSVSTLTIQRTQQEDSAVYLCASSSWTGVYEQYFGPGTRLTVT.

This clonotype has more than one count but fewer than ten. CDR3 sequence reads: CSAPQGAYEQYV. The CDR3 bases are TGCAGTGCTCCCCAGGGGGCATACGAGCAGTACGTC. The chain uses TRBV20-1 and TRBJ2-7; 8 bases fit TRBD1. V lost 5 bases and J lost 4; bases outside the gene matches: 4. Germline V gene data show CDR1 as DFQATT and CDR2 as SNEGSKA (reference sequence). This CDR3 contains 12 residues.

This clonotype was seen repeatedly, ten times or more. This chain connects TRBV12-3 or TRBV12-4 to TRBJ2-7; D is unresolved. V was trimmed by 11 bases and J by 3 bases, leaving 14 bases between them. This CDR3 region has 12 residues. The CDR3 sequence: CAPDVWVYEQYF. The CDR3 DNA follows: TGTGCCCCCGACGTATGGGTCTACGAGCAGTACTTC.

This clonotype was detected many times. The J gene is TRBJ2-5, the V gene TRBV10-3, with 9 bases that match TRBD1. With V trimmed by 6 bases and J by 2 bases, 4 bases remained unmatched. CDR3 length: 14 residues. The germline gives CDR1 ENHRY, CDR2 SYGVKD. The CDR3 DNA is TGTGCCATCAGGGAAGACAGGGGGCAAGAGACCCAGTACTTC. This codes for CAIREDRGQETQYF.

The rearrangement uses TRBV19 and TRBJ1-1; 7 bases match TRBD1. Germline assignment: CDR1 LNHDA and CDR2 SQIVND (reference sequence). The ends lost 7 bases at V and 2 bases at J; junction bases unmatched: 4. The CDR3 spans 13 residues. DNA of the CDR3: TGTGCCAGTATAGGACAGGTCAACACTGAAGCTTTCTTT. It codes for CASIGQVNTEAFF.

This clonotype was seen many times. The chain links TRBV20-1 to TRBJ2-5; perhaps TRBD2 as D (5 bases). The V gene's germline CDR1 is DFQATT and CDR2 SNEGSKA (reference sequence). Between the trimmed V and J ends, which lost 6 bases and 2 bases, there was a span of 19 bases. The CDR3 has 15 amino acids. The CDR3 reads CSASPRRYPQETQYF. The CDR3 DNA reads TGCAGTGCGAGCCCCCGGAGGTACCCTCAAGAGACCCAGTACTTC.

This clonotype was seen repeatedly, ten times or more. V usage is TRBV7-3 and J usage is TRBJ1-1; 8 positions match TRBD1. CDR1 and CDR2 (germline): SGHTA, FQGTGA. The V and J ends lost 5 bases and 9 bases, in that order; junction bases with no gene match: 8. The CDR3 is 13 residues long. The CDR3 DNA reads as TGTGCCAGCAGCCTAGGGACAGGCGGAAAAGCTTTCTTT. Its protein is CASSLGTGGKAFF.

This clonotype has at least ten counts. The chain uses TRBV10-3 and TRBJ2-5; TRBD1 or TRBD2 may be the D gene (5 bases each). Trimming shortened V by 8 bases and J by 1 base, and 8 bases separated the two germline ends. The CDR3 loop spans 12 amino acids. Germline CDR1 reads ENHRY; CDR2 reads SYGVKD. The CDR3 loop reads CAIGTGQETQYF. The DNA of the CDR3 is TGTGCCATCGGGACGGGCCAAGAGACCCAGTACTTC.

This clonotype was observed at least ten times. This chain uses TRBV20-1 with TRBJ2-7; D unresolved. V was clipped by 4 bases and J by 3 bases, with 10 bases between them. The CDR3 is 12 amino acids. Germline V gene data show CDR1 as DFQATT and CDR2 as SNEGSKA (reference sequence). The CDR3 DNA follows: TGCAGTGCTAACGACCTCTACTACGAGCAGTACTTC. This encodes CSANDLYYEQYF.

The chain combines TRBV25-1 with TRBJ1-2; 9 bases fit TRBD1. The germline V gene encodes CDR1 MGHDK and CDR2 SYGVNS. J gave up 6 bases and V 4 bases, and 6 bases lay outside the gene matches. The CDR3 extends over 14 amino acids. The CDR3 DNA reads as TGTGCCAGCAGTGTCTCGGGACAGGGTAATGGCTACACCTTC. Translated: CASSVSGQGNGYTF.

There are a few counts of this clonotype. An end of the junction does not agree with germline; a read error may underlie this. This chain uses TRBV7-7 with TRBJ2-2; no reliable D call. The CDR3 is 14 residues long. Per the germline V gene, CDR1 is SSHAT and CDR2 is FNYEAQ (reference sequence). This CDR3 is CASNPGRWAGELFF. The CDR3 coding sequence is TGTGCTAGCAACCCCGGCCGGTGGGCCGGGGAGCTGTTTTTT.

CDR3 loop: CASSMTQNTEAFF. The CDR3 nucleotides are TGTGCCAGCAGCATGACACAGAACACTGAAGCTTTCTTT. The gene calls are TRBV7-2 and TRBJ1-1, with no clear D. Per germline, CDR1 SGHTA and CDR2 FQGNSA. The V end was cut by 5 bases, the J end by 1 base, with 8 bases between. The CDR3 is made up of 13 amino acids.

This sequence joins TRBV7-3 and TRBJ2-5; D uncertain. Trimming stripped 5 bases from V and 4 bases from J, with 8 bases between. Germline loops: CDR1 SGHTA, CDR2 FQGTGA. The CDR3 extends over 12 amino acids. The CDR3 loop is CASSASGETQYF. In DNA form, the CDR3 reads TGTGCCAGCAGCGCGTCAGGAGAGACCCAGTACTTC.

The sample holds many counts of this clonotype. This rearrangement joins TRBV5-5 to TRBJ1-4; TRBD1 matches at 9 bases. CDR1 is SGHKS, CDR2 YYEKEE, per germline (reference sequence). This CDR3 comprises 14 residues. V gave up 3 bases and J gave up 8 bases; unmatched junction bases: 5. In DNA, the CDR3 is TGTGCCAGCAGCTACGAAGGGACAGGGGAAAAACTGTTTTTT. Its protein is CASSYEGTGEKLFF.

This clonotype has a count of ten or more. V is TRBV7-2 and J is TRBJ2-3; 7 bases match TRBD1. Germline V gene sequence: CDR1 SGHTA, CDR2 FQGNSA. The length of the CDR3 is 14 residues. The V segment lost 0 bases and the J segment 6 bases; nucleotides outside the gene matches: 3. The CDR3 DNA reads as TGTGCCAGCAGCTTAGCACAGGGGCCGGATACGCAGTATTTT. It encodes CASSLAQGPDTQYF. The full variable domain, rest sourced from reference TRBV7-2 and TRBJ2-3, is GAGVSQSPSNKVTEKGKDVELRCDPISGHTALYWYRQSLGQGLEFLIYFQGNSAPDKSGLPSDRFSAERTGGSVSTLTIQRTQQEDSAVYLCASSLAQGPDTQYFGPGTRLTVL.

The CDR3 nucleotides read TGTGCCAGCAGTCGAGGGGTTCACATGAACACTGAAGCTTTCTTT. Its translation is CASSRGVHMNTEAFF. This chain joins TRBV5-8 and TRBJ1-1; TRBD1 might be the D (5 bases). The CDR3 extends over 15 amino acids. Germline loops: CDR1 SGHTS, CDR2 YDEGEE. V was trimmed by 5 bases and J by 0 bases, leaving 14 bases between them.

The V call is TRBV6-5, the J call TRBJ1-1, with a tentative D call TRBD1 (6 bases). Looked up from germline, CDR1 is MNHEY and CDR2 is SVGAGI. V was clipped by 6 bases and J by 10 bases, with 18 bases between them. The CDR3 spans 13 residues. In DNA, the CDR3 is TGTGCCAGCAGGCCAAGTTCGGGGGGGCTAGCTTTCTTT. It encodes CASRPSSGGLAFF.

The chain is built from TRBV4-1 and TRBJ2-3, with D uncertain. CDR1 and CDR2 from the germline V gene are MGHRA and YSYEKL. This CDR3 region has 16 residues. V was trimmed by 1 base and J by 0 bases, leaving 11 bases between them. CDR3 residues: CASSQVGYPSTDTQYF. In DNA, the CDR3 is TGCGCCAGCAGCCAAGTAGGGTACCCTAGCACAGATACGCAGTATTTT.

CDR3 sequence reads: CASSFQGLGAEAFF. The CDR3 DNA reads as TGCGCCAGCAGCTTCCAGGGGTTGGGAGCTGAAGCTTTCTTT. The V gene is TRBV5-1, the J gene TRBJ1-1; D is perhaps TRBD1 (6 bases). The CDR3 loop spans 14 amino acids. Trimming stripped 2 bases from V and 6 bases from J, with 14 bases between. Germline CDR1 SGHRS, CDR2 YFSETQ.

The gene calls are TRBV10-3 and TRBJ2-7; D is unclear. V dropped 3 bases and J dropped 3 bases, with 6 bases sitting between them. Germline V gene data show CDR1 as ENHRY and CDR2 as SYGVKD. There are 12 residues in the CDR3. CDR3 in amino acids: CAISDTNYEQYF. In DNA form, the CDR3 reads TGTGCCATCAGTGACACTAACTACGAGCAGTACTTC.

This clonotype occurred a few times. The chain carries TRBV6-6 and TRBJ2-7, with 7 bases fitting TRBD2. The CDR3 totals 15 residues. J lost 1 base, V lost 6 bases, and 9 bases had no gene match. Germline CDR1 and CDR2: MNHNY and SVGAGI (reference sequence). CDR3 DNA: TGTGCCAGCAGCTCCGCTTGGGAGGGTTCCTACGAGCAGTACGTC. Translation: CASSSAWEGSYEQYV.

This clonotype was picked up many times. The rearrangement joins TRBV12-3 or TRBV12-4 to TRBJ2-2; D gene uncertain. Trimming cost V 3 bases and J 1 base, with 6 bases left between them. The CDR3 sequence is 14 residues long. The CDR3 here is CASSFERNTGELFF. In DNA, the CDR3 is TGTGCCAGCAGTTTTGAGCGGAACACCGGGGAGCTGTTTTTT.

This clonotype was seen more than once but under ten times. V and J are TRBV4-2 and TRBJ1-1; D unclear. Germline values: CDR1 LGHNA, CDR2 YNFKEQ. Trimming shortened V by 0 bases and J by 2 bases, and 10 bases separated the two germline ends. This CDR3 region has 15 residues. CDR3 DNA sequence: TGTGCCAGCAGCCAAGAAAACCGGGGTAACACTGAAGCTTTCTTT. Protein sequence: CASSQENRGNTEAFF.

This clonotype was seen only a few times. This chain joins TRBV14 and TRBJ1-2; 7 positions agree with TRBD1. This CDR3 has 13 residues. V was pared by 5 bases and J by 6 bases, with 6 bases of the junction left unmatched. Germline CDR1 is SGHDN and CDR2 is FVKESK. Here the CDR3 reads CASSFGQANGYTF. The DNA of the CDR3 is TGTGCCAGCAGCTTCGGACAGGCGAATGGCTACACCTTC.